The 4 T cell receptor beta chains below were found in one sample sequenced in a study of shared clonotypes between healthy human individuals. Profiling relied on immunoSEQ multiplex PCR, and the TCRdb table lists in-frame clones only, not all of them. The repertoire holds over a million clones, with around 78% as singletons. What was sequenced was memory CD4+ T cells from PBMCs. Subset specified: CD45RA-negative fraction. All receptors come from a man aged 18 to 29 in good health. Some clones in this sample may be carry-over from other donors' samples.

This clone was observed a handful of times. The chain carries TRBV30 and TRBJ2-6, with D unclear. V was shortened by 3 bases and J by 4 bases, with 4 bases between the two germline ends. The germline V gene encodes CDR1 GTSNPN and CDR2 SVGIG (reference sequence). This CDR3 region has 12 residues. In DNA form, the CDR3 reads TGTGCCTGGAGCCCGGGGGCCAACGTCCTGACTTTC. Translating it yields CAWSPGANVLTF.

The chain couples TRBV9 to TRBJ2-1; D ambiguous. Between the trimmed V and J ends, which lost 0 bases and 5 bases, there was a span of 12 bases. Germline assignment: CDR1 SGDLS and CDR2 YYNGEE. This CDR3 region has 15 residues. CDR3 sequence: CASSVVGYRDNEQFF. The CDR3 DNA follows: TGTGCCAGCAGCGTAGTGGGGTACCGGGACAATGAGCAGTTCTTC.

Only a few counts were recorded for this clone. The V gene is TRBV9, the J gene TRBJ2-7, with no clear D. Germline assignment: CDR1 SGDLS and CDR2 YYNGEE. V was trimmed by 2 bases and J by 0 bases, leaving 9 bases between them. The CDR3 is made up of 14 amino acids. DNA of the CDR3: TGTGCCAGCAGCGTCTCTACCAACTCCTACGAGCAGTACTTC. Residues: CASSVSTNSYEQYF. The variable domain in full, completed from reference TRBV9 and TRBJ2-7, reads DSGVTQTPKHLITATGQRVTLRCSPRSGDLSVYWYQQSLDQGLQFLIQYYNGEERAKGNILERFSAQQFPDLHSELNLSSLELGDSALYFCASSVSTNSYEQYFGPGTRLTVT.

The CDR3 DNA sequence: TGTGCCAGCAGGGAGAGGGGGCGAGGCTACACCTTC. This gives the protein CASRERGRGYTF. This chain links TRBV6-1 with TRBJ1-2; 7 bases are a match to TRBD1. Germline V lookup: CDR1 MNHNS, CDR2 SASEGT. The CDR3 extends over 12 amino acids. The V segment lost 6 bases and the J segment 8 bases; nucleotides outside the gene matches: 6.